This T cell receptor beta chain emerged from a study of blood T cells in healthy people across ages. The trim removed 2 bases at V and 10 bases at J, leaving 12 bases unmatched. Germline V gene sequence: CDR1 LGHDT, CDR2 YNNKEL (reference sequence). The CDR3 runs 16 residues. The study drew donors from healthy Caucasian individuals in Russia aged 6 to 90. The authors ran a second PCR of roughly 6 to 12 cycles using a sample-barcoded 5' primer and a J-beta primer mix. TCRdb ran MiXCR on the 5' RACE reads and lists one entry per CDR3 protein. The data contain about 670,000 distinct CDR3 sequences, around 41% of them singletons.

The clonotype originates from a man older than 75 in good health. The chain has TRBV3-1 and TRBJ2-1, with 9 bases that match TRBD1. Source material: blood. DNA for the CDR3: TGTGCCAGCAGCCAACCGGGACAGGGAACGCGAAGGGAGCAGTTCTTC. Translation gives CASSQPGQGTRREQFF.